This T cell receptor beta chain stems from a study of regulatory T cells in long-lasting Graves disease. About the research overall: Positivity for TSH receptor antibodies plus over 5 years of antithyroid drugs meant persistent Graves' disease. Study-level findings and limits: The persistent group shared around 2,600 public clonotypes, more than the approximately 930 shared by new patients. Among samples with persistent disease, TRBV28, TRBJ1-2 and TRBJ2-5 were favored.

On this clonotype itself: The antigen is unknown.

Documented time point: persistent/refractory GD, antithyroid drugs over 5 years with positive TRAb. RNA from PBMCs was the source of the TCR library. Diagnosing Graves' disease relied on the American Thyroid Association guidelines. Arm-PCR of CDR3 regions and iRepertoire HTBI primers were used to build TCR beta libraries. TCRdb reprocessed the multiplex PCR reads via MiXCR and lists one record per CDR3 protein. This sample has about 660,000 distinct CDR3 sequences; about 30% occur once, and the top ten carry about two fifths. CDR1 is MNHNS and CDR2 is SASEGT in the germline V gene. This CDR3 spans 15 amino acids. The trim removed 4 bases at V and 0 bases at J, leaving 5 bases unmatched.

This clonotype was obtained from a female donor with Graves disease. The chain recombines TRBV6-1 with TRBJ1-1; 7 positions agree with TRBD1. The source material was peripheral blood mononuclear cells (PBMCs), sampled when the disease was refractory, from a patient treated with antithyroid drugs. In DNA form, the CDR3 reads TGTGCCAGCAGTGCCAACAGGGGCCTGAACACTGAAGCTTTCTTT. Its translation is CASSANRGLNTEAFF.